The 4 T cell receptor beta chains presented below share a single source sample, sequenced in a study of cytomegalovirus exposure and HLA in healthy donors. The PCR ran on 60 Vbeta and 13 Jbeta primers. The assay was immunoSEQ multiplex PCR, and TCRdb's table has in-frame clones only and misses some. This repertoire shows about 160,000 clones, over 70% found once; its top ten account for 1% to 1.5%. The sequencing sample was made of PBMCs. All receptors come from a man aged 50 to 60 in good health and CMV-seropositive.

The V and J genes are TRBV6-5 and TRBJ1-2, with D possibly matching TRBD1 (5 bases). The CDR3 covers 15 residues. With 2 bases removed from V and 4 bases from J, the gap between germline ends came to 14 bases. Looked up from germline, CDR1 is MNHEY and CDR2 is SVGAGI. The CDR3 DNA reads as TGTGCCAGCAGTTACATCGGCAGGGAAGGCTATGGCTACACCTTC. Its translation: CASSYIGREGYGYTF.

The CDR3 bases are TGTGCCAGCTCATCGTGGGGGGGAGAGACCCAGTACTTC. It yields the protein CASSSWGGETQYF. This chain uses TRBV5-8 with TRBJ2-5; TRBD2 matches 7 bases. Trimming took 7 bases from V and 4 from J; bases not matched to a gene: 7. CDR1 and CDR2 (germline): SGHTS, YDEGEE. The CDR3 spans 13 residues.

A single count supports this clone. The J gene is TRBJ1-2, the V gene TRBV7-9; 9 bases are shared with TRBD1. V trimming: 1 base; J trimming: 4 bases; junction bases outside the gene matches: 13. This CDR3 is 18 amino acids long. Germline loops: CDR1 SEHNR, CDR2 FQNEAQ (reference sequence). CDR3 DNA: TGTGCCAGCAGCTTAGAAGGGGAGGGGACAGGGCCCCTCTATGGCTACACCTTC. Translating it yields CASSLEGEGTGPLYGYTF.

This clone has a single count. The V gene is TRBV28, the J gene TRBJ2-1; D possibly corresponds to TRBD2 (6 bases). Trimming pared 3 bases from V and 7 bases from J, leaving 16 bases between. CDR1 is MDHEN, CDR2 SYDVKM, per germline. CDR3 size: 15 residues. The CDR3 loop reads CASSFGRERVNEQFF. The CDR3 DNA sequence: TGTGCCAGCAGTTTCGGGCGGGAAAGGGTTAATGAGCAGTTCTTC. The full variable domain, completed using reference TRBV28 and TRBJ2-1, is DVKVTQSSRYLVKRTGEKVFLECVQDMDHENMFWYRQDPGLGLRLIYFSYDVKMKEKGDIPEGYSVSREKKERFSLILESASTNQTSMYLCASSFGRERVNEQFFGPGTRLTVL.